One sample yielded the 7 T cell receptor beta chains listed below, sequenced in a study of regulatory T cells in long-lasting Graves disease. Combining iRepertoire HTBI primers with Arm-PCR of CDR3 regions, the authors built TCR beta libraries. One entry per CDR3 protein results from TCRdb running MiXCR on the multiplex PCR reads. In the table there are over 350,000 distinct CDR3 sequences, less than 25% of which are singletons. Time point here: persistent/refractory GD, antithyroid drugs over 5 years with positive TRAb. Preparation of the TCR library used RNA extracted from PBMCs. The material was peripheral blood mononuclear cells (PBMCs), obtained when the disease was refractory, from a patient treated with antithyroid drugs. Receptors were obtained from a female donor with Graves disease.

The V gene is TRBV29-1, the J gene TRBJ2-7; D is tentatively TRBD1 or TRBD2 (5 bases each). This CDR3 is 15 amino acids long. Per germline, CDR1 SQVTM and CDR2 ANQGSEA. The V end lost 4 bases, the J end lost 0 bases, and 16 bases lay between the germline ends. The CDR3 protein is CSVVPWAGSSYEQYF. The CDR3 DNA reads as TGCAGCGTTGTTCCCTGGGCAGGGAGCTCCTACGAGCAGTACTTC.

The V gene is TRBV19, the J gene TRBJ2-5; D remains ambiguous. The germline V gene has CDR1 LNHDA and CDR2 SQIVND (reference sequence). The CDR3 is made up of 15 amino acids. Trimming cost V 4 bases and J 1 base, with 13 bases left between them. As DNA, the CDR3 is TGTGCCAGTAGTACGCTCGCTTCGATCCAAGAGACCCAGTACTTC. Residues: CASSTLASIQETQYF.

V and J are TRBV20-1 and TRBJ2-7; D unclear. CDR3 length: 11 amino acids. CDR1 and CDR2 (germline): DFQATT, SNEGSKA (reference sequence). V was clipped by 3 bases and J by 4 bases, with 7 bases between them. CDR3 residues: CSASPQYEQYF. The DNA for the CDR3 is TGCAGTGCTAGTCCTCAGTACGAGCAGTACTTC.

Many counts were recorded for this clonotype. V is TRBV6-1 and J is TRBJ2-2; no firm D call. From germline, CDR1 is MNHNS and CDR2 SASEGT. V shed 5 bases and J shed 4 bases, with 11 bases lying between them. The CDR3 has 14 amino acids. CDR3 sequence: CASSSSPATGELFF. The CDR3 DNA is TGTGCCAGCAGTAGCTCCCCAGCCACCGGGGAGCTGTTTTTT.

This clonotype appeared many times. The rearrangement joins TRBV2 to TRBJ1-4, with D perhaps matching TRBD1 (5 bases). This CDR3 contains 15 residues. The germline V gene has CDR1 SNHLY and CDR2 FYNNEI. The V end was cut by 1 base, the J end by 0 bases, with 6 bases between. CDR3 nucleotides: TGTGCCAGCAGTGAAGACAGGACAACTAATGAAAAACTGTTTTTT. This translates into CASSEDRTTNEKLFF.

This clonotype was detected a few times. The gene calls are TRBV9 and TRBJ1-1; TRBD1 aligns across 8 bases. The CDR3 length is 16 residues. Germline lookup yields CDR1 SGDLS and CDR2 YYNGEE. V lost 3 bases and J lost 0; bases outside the gene matches: 7. The CDR3: CASSAATGALNTEAFF. Written as DNA, the CDR3 is TGTGCCAGCAGCGCGGCGACAGGGGCCCTGAACACTGAAGCTTTCTTT.

The V call is TRBV7-2, the J call TRBJ2-5; D gene unclear. V was trimmed by 1 base and J by 7 bases, leaving 10 bases between them. Germline lookup yields CDR1 SGHTA and CDR2 FQGNSA. The CDR3 consists of 13 residues. CDR3 in amino acids: CASSLVIGVTQYF. The CDR3 DNA reads TGTGCCAGCAGCTTAGTTATTGGGGTGACCCAGTACTTC.